A selection of T cell receptor beta chains follows, all from one sample in a study of T cell responses to AZD1222 COVID-19 vaccine. Using immunoSEQ multiplex PCR, the repertoire was profiled, and TCRdb retains in-frame clones only, with some absent. The sample lists 75,000 to 100,000 clones; around nine tenths were seen once. Material: peripheral blood, obtained 28 days after the second AZD1222 dose. Receptor source: an adult who received the AZD1222 COVID-19 vaccine. Each CDR3 is given with its conserved first and last residue. A D gene is named only where the DNA matches it firmly. Clone size is shown for a subset of rows, as once, few, many or a class of expanded clone.

TRBJ1-2 | TRBD1 | . | TRBV3-1/TRBV3-2 | CASSPTGDGYGYTF | TGTGCCAGCAGCCCCACAGGGGACGGCTATGGCTACACCTTC
TRBJ2-5 | TRBD1 | . | TRBV18 | CASSPTRQGVGETQYF | TGTGCCAGCTCACCTACCCGACAGGGTGTCGGAGAGACCCAGTACTTC
TRBJ2-2 | TRBD2 | . | TRBV3-1/TRBV3-2 | CASSPRPSGEGGELFF | TGTGCCAGCAGTCCTAGGCCTTCGGGGGAGGGCGGGGAGCTGTTTTTT
TRBJ1-3 | . | . | TRBV11-2 | CASSLEGLGPVTGNTIYF | TGTGCCAGCAGCTTAGAAGGGTTGGGGCCGGTGACTGGAAACACCATATATTTT
TRBJ2-7 | . | once | TRBV3-1/TRBV3-2 | CASSQTTGYEQYF | TGTGCCAGCAGCCAAACCACAGGATACGAGCAGTACTTC
TRBJ1-4 | TRBD1 | . | TRBV7-2 | CASSLGGQPNEKLFF | TGTGCCAGCAGCTTAGGGGGACAGCCGAATGAAAAACTGTTTTTT
TRBJ2-5 | . | . | TRBV5-1 | CASSLFPGEETQYF | TGCGCCAGCAGCTTGTTTCCAGGTGAAGAGACCCAGTACTTC
TRBJ1-2 | . | once | TRBV6-1 | CASSEMYGVGYGYTF | TGTGCCAGCAGTGAAATGTATGGCGTTGGCTATGGCTACACCTTC
TRBJ2-1 | . | . | TRBV10-3 | CAISESWALASSSYNEQFF | TGTGCCATCAGTGAGTCGTGGGCACTAGCATCAAGCTCCTACAATGAGCAGTTCTTC
TRBJ2-2 | . | . | TRBV5-1 | CASSLATFTGELFF | TGCGCCAGCAGCTTGGCCACCTTCACCGGGGAGCTGTTTTTT
TRBJ1-1 | . | . | TRBV19 | CAAQGGGTEAFF | TGTGCCGCTCAGGGAGGTGGCACTGAAGCTTTCTTT
TRBJ1-4 | . | . | TRBV3-1/TRBV3-2 | CASSLRLGSTNEKLFF | TGTGCCAGCAGCCTCAGACTAGGGTCTACTAATGAAAAACTGTTTTTT
TRBJ1-1 | . | . | TRBV12-3/TRBV12-4 | CASSQLRSTEAFF | TGTGCCAGCAGCCAACTCCGGAGCACTGAAGCTTTCTTT
TRBJ1-2 | . | . | TRBV3-1/TRBV3-2 | CASSPQGWGYTF | TGTGCCAGCAGCCCCCAGGGCTGGGGCTACACCTTC
TRBJ2-1 | . | . | TRBV6-5 | CASSYVGISANEQFF | TGTGCCAGCAGTTACGTTGGGATTTCGGCCAATGAGCAGTTCTTC
TRBJ1-1 | . | . | TRBV21-1 | CASSKEWREQNTEAFF | TGTGCCAGCAGCAAAGAGTGGAGGGAACAGAACACTGAAGCTTTCTTT
TRBJ1-1 | . | . | TRBV7-9 | CASSLVVNTEAFF | TGTGCCAGCAGCTTAGTAGTGAACACTGAAGCTTTCTTT
TRBJ2-2 | . | few | TRBV30 | CAWSVSTGELFF | TGTGCCTGGAGTGTGTCCACCGGGGAGCTGTTTTTT
TRBJ1-5 | . | . | TRBV15 | CAIGHTSNQPQHF | TGTGCCATCGGGCATACTAGCAATCAGCCCCAGCATTTT
TRBJ1-4 | TRBD1 | . | TRBV9 | CASSTGTGGWGEKLFF | TGTGCCAGCAGCACGGGGACAGGCGGATGGGGTGAAAAACTGTTTTTT
TRBJ1-5 | TRBD1 | . | TRBV29-1 | CSVRTGTQPQHF | TGCAGCGTGCGGACAGGGACCCAGCCCCAGCATTTT
TRBJ1-1 | . | . | TRBV5-1 | CASSSLTTGGAEAFF | TGCGCCAGCAGCTCTCTAACCACGGGTGGGGCTGAAGCTTTCTTT
TRBJ1-5 | . | few | TRBV18 | CASSPVPILGNQPQHF | TGTGCCAGCTCACCAGTGCCGATCCTTGGCAATCAGCCCCAGCATTTT
TRBJ2-7 | . | . | TRBV27 | CASSPAAGLSYEQYF | TGTGCCAGCAGTCCCGCGGCGGGGCTCTCCTACGAGCAGTACTTC
TRBJ1-5 | . | . | TRBV7-2 | CASSLEGGAGGNQPQHF | TGTGCCAGCAGCTTAGAGGGGGGGGCTGGGGGCAATCAGCCCCAGCATTTT
TRBJ1-1 | . | few | TRBV4-1 | CASSQGPPGTNTEAFF | TGCGCCAGCAGCCAAGGGCCCCCAGGGACGAACACTGAAGCTTTCTTT
TRBJ1-2 | . | . | TRBV6-6 | CASRRGLNYGYTF | TGTGCCAGCAGACGGGGACTGAACTATGGCTACACCTTC
TRBJ1-1 | . | . | TRBV20-1 | CSASPRPDTEAFF | TGCAGTGCTAGTCCTAGACCCGACACTGAAGCTTTCTTT
TRBJ1-5 | TRBD1 | . | TRBV5-1 | CASSLGGQGEDNQPQHF | TGCGCCAGCAGCTTGGGGGGACAGGGGGAGGACAATCAGCCCCAGCATTTT
TRBJ1-4 | . | . | TRBV5-1 | CASSLDGRPTTNEKLFF | TGCGCCAGCAGCTTGGACGGCAGACCAACAACTAATGAAAAACTGTTTTTT
TRBJ1-1 | TRBD1 | . | TRBV30 | CAWRQGRDTEAFF | TGTGCCTGGAGACAGGGGAGGGACACTGAAGCTTTCTTT
TRBJ2-1 | . | . | TRBV11-2 | CASSLAGVEQFF | TGTGCCAGCAGCTTAGCGGGCGTTGAGCAGTTCTTC
TRBJ1-1 | . | . | TRBV2 | CASSESFPSTEAFF | TGTGCCAGCAGTGAGTCCTTTCCCAGCACTGAAGCTTTCTTT
TRBJ1-5 | . | . | TRBV5-6 | CASSRTGDNQPQHF | TGTGCCAGCAGCAGGACCGGGGACAATCAGCCCCAGCATTTT
TRBJ1-1 | TRBD1 | few | TRBV7-2 | CASSFRTGVNTEAFF | TGTGCCAGCAGCTTCCGGACAGGGGTGAACACTGAAGCTTTCTTT
TRBJ1-4 | . | . | TRBV5-1 | CASTLVPTRNEKLFF | TGCGCCAGCACCTTGGTCCCGACCCGTAATGAAAAACTGTTTTTT
TRBJ2-3 | TRBD1 | . | TRBV7-9 | CASSKRQGAHSTDTQYF | TGTGCCAGCAGCAAGCGACAGGGGGCCCATAGCACAGATACGCAGTATTTT
TRBJ1-1 | . | few | TRBV10-3 | CAIRDLMNTEAFF | TGTGCCATCAGGGACCTCATGAACACTGAAGCTTTCTTT